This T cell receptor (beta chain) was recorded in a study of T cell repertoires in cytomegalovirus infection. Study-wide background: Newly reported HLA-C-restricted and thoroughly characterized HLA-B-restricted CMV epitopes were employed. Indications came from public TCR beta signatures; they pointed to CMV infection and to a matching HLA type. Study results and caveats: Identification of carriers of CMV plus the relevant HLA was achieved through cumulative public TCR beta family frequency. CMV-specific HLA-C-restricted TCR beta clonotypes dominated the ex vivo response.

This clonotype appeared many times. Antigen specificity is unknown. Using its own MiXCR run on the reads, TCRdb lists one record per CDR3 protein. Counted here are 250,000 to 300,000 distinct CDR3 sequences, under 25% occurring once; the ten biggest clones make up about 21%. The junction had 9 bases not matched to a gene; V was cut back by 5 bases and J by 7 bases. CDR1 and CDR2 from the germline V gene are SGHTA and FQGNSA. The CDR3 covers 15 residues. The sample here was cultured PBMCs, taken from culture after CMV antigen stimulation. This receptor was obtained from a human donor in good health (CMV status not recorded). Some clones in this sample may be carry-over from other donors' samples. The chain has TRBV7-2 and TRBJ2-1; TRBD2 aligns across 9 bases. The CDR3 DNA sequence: TGTGCCAGCAGCCCCCGGACTAGCGTAAGGAATGAGCAGTTCTTC. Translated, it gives CASSPRTSVRNEQFF. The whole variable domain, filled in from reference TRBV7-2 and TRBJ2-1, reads GAGVSQSPSNKVTEKGKDVELRCDPISGHTALYWYRQSLGQGLEFLIYFQGNSAPDKSGLPSDRFSAERTGGSVSTLTIQRTQQEDSAVYLCASSPRTSVRNEQFFGPGTRLTVL.